This record concerns one T cell receptor beta chain sequence. The CDR3 spans 16 residues. Germline-derived CDR1 and CDR2 are MGHRA and YSYEKL. V was cut by 5 bases and J by 7 bases, with 18 bases left in between. The sample comes from a study of control samples from healthy donors and cancer patients. Generated by immunoSEQ multiplex PCR, the TCRdb table keeps only in-frame clones and is missing some. The sample has some 150,000 clones; over 90% are singletons. The rearrangement links TRBV4-1 to TRBJ1-6; D is perhaps TRBD1 (5 bases). The sequence came from a woman younger than 45 in good health. The sequencing sample was made of blood. CDR3 amino acids: CASSDRRRDSNSPLHF. The DNA of the CDR3 is TGCGCCAGCAGCGACAGACGTAGAGACAGCAATTCACCCCTCCACTTT.